This T cell receptor beta chain originates from a study of blood T cell repertoires in COVID-19. Study summary: T cells, B-cell-depleted T cells, or PBMCs supplied cDNA or gDNA.

Clinical histories supplied by participants themselves formed the basis of cohort assignment. V lost 4 bases and J lost 0, with 15 bases in between. Per the germline V gene, CDR1 is SQVTM and CDR2 is ANQGSEA. The CDR3 has 15 residues. The repertoire was sequenced with immunoSEQ multiplex PCR; TCRdb's copy has only in-frame clones and lacks some. Of around 200,000 clones in the sample, 70% to 90% were seen once. This chain connects TRBV29-1 to TRBJ1-1, with D maybe TRBD1 (5 bases). The specimen sequenced was PBMCs or T cells enriched from blood (not recorded which). The clonotype comes from a woman under 30 who had recovered from COVID-19. The chain's CDR3 is CSVGAGWGMNTEAFF. The CDR3, as DNA: TGCAGCGTTGGGGCAGGGTGGGGAATGAACACTGAAGCTTTCTTT.